The source of this TCR beta chain is a study of blood T cell repertoires in COVID-19. In the study overall: COVID-19 samples from acute and convalescent phases originated in the United States, Italy and Spain. T cells, B-cell-depleted T cells, or PBMCs provided the cDNA or gDNA that served as material.

Authors' data handling: Estimation of nucleated cell counts relied on the amplification of reference gene primers. Assay: immunoSEQ multiplex PCR; the TCRdb copy retains only in-frame clones and omits some. V, J and clone size were drawn from that table, and D and trimming were deduced from the DNA. The repertoire holds some 200,000 clones, with around 80% as singletons. This clone was detected only once. This CDR3 comprises 17 residues. CDR1 is MDHEN, CDR2 SYDVKM, per germline. The V gene lost 4 bases and the J gene lost 4 bases, with 21 bases spanning the gap. The sequencing input was peripheral blood. V is TRBV28 and J is TRBJ2-3, with a possible D match to TRBD2 (5 bases). The sequence came from a woman in her seventies with acute or convalescent COVID-19. For the CDR3, the DNA is TGTGCCAGCAGTTCCCTCCAGTCTAGCTCTTGGCCAGATACGCAGTATTTT. Translated, it gives CASSSLQSSSWPDTQYF.